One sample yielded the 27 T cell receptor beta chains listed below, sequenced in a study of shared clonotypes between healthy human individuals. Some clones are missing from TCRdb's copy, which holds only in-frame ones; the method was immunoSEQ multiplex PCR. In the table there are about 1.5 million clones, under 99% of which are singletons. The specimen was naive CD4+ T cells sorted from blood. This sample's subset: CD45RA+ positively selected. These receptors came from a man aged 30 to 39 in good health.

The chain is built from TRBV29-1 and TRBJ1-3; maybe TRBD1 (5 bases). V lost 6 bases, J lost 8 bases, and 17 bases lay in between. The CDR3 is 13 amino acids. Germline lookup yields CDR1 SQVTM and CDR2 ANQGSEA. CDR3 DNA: TGCAGCGTCCGTGGGGCATCGGCGGACACCATATATTTT. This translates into CSVRGASADTIYF.

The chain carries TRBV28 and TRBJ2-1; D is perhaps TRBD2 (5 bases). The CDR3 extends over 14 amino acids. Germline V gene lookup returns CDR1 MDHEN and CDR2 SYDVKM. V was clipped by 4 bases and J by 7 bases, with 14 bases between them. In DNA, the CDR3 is TGTGCCAGCAGTTGGAGTCTAGCCAAGAATGAGCAGTTCTTC. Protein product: CASSWSLAKNEQFF.

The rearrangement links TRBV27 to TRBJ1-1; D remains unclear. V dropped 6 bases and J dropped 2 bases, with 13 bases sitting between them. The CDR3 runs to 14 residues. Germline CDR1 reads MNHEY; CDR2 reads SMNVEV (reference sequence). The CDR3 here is CASRHIGPNTEAFF. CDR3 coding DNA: TGTGCCAGCAGACACATCGGCCCAAACACTGAAGCTTTCTTT.

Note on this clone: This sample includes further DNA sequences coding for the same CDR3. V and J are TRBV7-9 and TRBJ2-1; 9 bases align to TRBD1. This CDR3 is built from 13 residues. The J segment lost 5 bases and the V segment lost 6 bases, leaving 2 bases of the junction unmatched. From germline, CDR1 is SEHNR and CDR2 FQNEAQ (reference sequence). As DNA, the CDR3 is TGTGCCAGCAGTCGGACAGGGGACAATGAGCAGTTCTTC. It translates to CASSRTGDNEQFF.

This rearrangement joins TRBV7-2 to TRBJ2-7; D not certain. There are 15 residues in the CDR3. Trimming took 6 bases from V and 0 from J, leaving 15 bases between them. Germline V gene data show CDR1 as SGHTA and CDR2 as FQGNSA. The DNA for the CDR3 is TGTGCCAGCAGTCGACGGGTCCTCAGCTCCTACGAGCAGTACTTC. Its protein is CASSRRVLSSYEQYF.

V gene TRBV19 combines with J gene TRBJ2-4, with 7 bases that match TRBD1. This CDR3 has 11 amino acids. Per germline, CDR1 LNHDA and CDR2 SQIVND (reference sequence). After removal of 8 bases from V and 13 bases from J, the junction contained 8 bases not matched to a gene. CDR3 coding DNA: TGTGCCAGTGGAGCCGGGACAGACCAGTACTTC. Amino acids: CASGAGTDQYF.

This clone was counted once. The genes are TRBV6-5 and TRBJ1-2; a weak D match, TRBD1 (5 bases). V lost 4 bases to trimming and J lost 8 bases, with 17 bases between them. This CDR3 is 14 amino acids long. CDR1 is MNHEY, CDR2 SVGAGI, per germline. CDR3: CASSSGGGRGGYTF. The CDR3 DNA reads TGTGCCAGCAGTTCGGGCGGGGGGAGAGGAGGCTACACCTTC.

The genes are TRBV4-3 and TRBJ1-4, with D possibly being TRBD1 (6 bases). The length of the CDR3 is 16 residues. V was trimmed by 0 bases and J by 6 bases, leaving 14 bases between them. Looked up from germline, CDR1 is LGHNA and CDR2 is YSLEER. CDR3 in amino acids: CASSQDSGQKYEKLFF. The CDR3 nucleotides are TGCGCCAGCAGCCAAGATTCCGGACAGAAGTATGAAAAACTGTTTTTT.

The CDR3 bases are TGCGCCAGCAGCTTGGATGTGGTTTACTACAATGAGCAGTTCTTC. Translating gives CASSLDVVYYNEQFF. The chain links TRBV5-1 to TRBJ2-1; no definite D call. Germline-derived CDR1 and CDR2 are SGHRS and YFSETQ. Trimming removed 0 bases at V and 3 bases at J, with 10 bases between. This CDR3 has 15 amino acids. The full variable domain, in which reference TRBV5-1 and TRBJ2-1 provide the parts outside the CDR3, is KAGVTQTPRYLIKTRGQQVTLSCSPISGHRSVSWYQQTPGQGLQFLFEYFSETQRNKGNFPGRFSGRQFSNSRSEMNVSTLELGDSALYLCASSLDVVYYNEQFFGPGTRLTVL.

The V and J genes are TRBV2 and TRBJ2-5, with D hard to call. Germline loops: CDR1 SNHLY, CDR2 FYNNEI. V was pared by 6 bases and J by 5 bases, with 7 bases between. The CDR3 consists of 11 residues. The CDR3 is CASRRLETQYF. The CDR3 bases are TGTGCCAGCAGACGTCTCGAGACCCAGTACTTC.

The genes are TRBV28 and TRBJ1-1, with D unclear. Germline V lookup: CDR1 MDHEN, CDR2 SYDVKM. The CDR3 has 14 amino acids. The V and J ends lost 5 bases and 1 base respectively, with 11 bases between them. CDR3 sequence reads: CASSLMIKNTEAFF. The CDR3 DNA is TGTGCCAGCAGTCTAATGATAAAGAACACTGAAGCTTTCTTT.

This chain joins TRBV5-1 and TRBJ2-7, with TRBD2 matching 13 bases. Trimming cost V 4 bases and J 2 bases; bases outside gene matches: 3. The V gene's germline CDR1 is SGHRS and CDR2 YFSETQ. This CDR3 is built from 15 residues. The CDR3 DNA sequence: TGCGCCAGCAGCGAGGGACTAGCGGGAACCTACGAGCAGTACTTC. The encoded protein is CASSEGLAGTYEQYF. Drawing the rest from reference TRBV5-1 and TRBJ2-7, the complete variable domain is KAGVTQTPRYLIKTRGQQVTLSCSPISGHRSVSWYQQTPGQGLQFLFEYFSETQRNKGNFPGRFSGRQFSNSRSEMNVSTLELGDSALYLCASSEGLAGTYEQYFGPGTRLTVT.

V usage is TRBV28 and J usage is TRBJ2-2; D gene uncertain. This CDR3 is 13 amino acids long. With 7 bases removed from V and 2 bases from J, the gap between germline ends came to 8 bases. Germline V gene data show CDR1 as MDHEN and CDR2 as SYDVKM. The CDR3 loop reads CASTPRNTGELFF. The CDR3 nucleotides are TGTGCCAGCACCCCGAGAAACACCGGGGAGCTGTTTTTT.

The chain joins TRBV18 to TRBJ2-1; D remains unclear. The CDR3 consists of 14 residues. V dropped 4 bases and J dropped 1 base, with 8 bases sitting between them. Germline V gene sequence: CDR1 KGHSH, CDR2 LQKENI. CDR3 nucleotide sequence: TGTGCCAGCTCACTTGCGGTTTCCTACAATGAGCAGTTCTTC. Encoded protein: CASSLAVSYNEQFF.

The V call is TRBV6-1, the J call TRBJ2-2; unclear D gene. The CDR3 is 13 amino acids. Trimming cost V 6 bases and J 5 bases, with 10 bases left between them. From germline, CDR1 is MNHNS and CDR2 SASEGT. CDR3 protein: CASSLRVTGELFF. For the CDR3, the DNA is TGTGCCAGCAGCCTTCGAGTAACCGGGGAGCTGTTTTTT.

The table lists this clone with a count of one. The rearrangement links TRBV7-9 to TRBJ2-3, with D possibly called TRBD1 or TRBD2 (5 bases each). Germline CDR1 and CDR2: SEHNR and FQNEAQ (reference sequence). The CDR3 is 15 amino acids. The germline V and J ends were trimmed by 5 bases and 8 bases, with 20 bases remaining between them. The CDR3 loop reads CASSIRRGLEGTQYF. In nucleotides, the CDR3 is TGTGCCAGCAGCATACGACGGGGCTTGGAAGGTACGCAGTATTTT. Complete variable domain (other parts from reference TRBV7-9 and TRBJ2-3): DTGVSQNPRHKITKRGQNVTFRCDPISEHNRLYWYRQTLGQGPEFLTYFQNEAQLEKSRLLSDRFSAERPKGSFSTLEIQRTEQGDSAMYLCASSIRRGLEGTQYFGPGTRLTVL.

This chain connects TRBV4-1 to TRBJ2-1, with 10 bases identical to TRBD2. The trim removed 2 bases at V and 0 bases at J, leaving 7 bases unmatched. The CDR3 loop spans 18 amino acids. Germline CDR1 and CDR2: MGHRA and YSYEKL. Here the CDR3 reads CASSQTGLAPSSYNEQFF. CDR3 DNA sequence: TGCGCCAGCAGCCAAACGGGACTAGCGCCAAGCTCCTACAATGAGCAGTTCTTC.

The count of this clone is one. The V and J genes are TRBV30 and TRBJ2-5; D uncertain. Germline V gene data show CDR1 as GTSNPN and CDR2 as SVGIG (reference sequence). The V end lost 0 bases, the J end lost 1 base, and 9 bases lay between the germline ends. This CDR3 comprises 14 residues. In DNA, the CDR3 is TGTGCCTGGAGTGTGCTGGCGTCCCAAGAGACCCAGTACTTC. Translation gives CAWSVLASQETQYF.

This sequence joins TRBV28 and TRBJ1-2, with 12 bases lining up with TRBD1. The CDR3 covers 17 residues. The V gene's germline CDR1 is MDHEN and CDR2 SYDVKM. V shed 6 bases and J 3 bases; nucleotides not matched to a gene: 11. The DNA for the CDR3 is TGTGCCAGCAGCCCCGGGACAGGGGGCGACTTTTACTATGGCTACACCTTC. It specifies CASSPGTGGDFYYGYTF.

CDR3 coding DNA: TGTGCCAGCAGTCCCCTAGCGGGAGGGACCTACAATGAGCAGTTCTTC. Its protein product is CASSPLAGGTYNEQFF. The J gene is TRBJ2-1, the V gene TRBV11-2; 12 bases match TRBD2. V was pared by 6 bases and J by 2 bases, with 5 bases of the junction left unmatched. The germline CDR1 and CDR2 sequences are SGHAT and FQNNGV. The CDR3 runs 16 residues.

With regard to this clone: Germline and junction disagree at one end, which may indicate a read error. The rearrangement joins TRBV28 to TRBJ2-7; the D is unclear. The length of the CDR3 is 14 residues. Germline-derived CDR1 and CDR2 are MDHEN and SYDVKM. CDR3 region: CASSLVLGTYQQYF. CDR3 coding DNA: TGTGCCAGCAGTTTAGTTCTGGGAACCTACCAGCAGTACTTC.

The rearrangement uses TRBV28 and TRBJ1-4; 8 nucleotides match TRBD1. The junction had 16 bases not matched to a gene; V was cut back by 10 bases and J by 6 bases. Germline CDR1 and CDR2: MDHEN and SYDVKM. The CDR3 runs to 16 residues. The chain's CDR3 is CATETDRAFGDEKLFF. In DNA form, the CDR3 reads TGTGCCACCGAGACGGACAGGGCGTTTGGTGATGAAAAACTGTTTTTT.

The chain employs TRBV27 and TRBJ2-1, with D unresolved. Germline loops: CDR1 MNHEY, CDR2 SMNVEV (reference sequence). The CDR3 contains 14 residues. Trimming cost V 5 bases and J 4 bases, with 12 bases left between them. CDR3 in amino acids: CASSQLRFYNEQFF. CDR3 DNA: TGTGCCAGCAGTCAGCTTCGGTTTTACAATGAGCAGTTCTTC.

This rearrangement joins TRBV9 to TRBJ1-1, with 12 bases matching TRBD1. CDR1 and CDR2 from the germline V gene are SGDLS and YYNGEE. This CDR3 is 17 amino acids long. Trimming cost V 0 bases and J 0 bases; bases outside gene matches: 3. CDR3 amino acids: CASSVVGTGGLNTEAFF. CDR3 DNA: TGTGCCAGCAGCGTAGTAGGGACAGGGGGCTTGAACACTGAAGCTTTCTTT.

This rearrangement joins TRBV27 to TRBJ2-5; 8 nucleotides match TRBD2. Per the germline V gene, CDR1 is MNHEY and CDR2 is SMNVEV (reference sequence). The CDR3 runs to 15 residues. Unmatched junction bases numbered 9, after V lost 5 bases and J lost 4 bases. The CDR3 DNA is TGTGCCAGCAGTCGGCCGGGACTAGGAGTAGAGACCCAGTACTTC. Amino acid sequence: CASSRPGLGVETQYF.

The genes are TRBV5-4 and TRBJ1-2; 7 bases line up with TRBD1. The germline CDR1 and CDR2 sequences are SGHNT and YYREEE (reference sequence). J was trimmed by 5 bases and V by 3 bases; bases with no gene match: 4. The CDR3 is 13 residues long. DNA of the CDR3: TGTGCCAGCAGCTCGGACAGGTCATATGGCTACACCTTC. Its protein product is CASSSDRSYGYTF.

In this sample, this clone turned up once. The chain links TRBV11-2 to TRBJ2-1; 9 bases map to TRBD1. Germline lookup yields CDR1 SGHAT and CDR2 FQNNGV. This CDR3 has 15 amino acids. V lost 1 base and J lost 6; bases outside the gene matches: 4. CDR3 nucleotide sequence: TGTGCCAGCAGCTTAGGATGGACAGGGGCCAATGAGCAGTTCTTC. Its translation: CASSLGWTGANEQFF.